What follows is one T cell receptor (beta chain) and its context. The germline V gene has CDR1 LNHNV and CDR2 YYDKDF (reference sequence). CDR3 length: 13 amino acids. V lost 7 bases and J 5 bases, leaving 12 bases between the germline ends. This specimen belongs to a study of blood T cell repertoires in COVID-19. The overall study: Samples taken during acute and convalescent COVID-19 were collected in the United States, Italy and Spain. Sources were T cells, B-cell-depleted T cells, or PBMCs; the material itself was cDNA or gDNA.

Authors' data handling: It was from reference gene primer amplification that nucleated cell counts were estimated. Some clones are missing from TCRdb's copy, which holds only in-frame ones; the method was immunoSEQ multiplex PCR. The V and J calls and the clone size are those of that table, but D and trimming were determined from the DNA. The table shows 300,000 to 450,000 clones, with roughly 86% occurring only once. Seattle patients were enrolled while actively infected and followed longitudinally. The sequence was collected from a woman aged 25 to 39 with COVID-19, enrolled during active disease. The gene calls are TRBV15 and TRBJ2-4, with D possibly TRBD2 on 6 matching bases. The sequencing sample was made of peripheral blood. The CDR3 reads CATNAGLENIQYF. The CDR3, as DNA: TGTGCCACCAATGCGGGGCTGGAAAACATTCAGTACTTC.